Following are 3 T cell receptor beta chains from one sample sequenced in a study of blood T cell repertoires in COVID-19. Generated by immunoSEQ multiplex PCR, the TCRdb table keeps only in-frame clones and is missing some. The sample consists of 260,000 or so clones, 83% of them appearing once. Sequencing input: PBMCs or T cells enriched from blood (not recorded which). The receptors derive from a woman aged 40 to 55 who had been exposed to COVID-19.

This clone was counted at least ten times. The rearrangement links TRBV28 to TRBJ1-5; 11 nucleotides align to TRBD1. The V gene's germline CDR1 is MDHEN and CDR2 SYDVKM. With 5 bases clipped from V and 6 bases from J, the junction kept 3 bases outside the gene matches. The CDR3 sequence is 14 residues long. CDR3 residues: CASSRTGGTQPQHF. The CDR3 DNA reads as TGTGCCAGCAGTAGGACAGGGGGCACTCAGCCCCAGCATTTT.

This clone was detected a few times. In nucleotides, the CDR3 is TGTGCCAGCAGCCAGGACAGGGCGGGTGAAGCTTTCTTT. It is translated as CASSQDRAGEAFF. The chain employs TRBV11-2 and TRBJ1-1; 8 nucleotides align to TRBD1. The CDR3 runs 13 residues. V was clipped by 5 bases and J by 7 bases; unmatched bases: 6. CDR1 is SGHAT and CDR2 is FQNNGV in the germline V gene.

V is TRBV11-2 and J is TRBJ1-5; 10 positions match TRBD1. V lost 5 bases, J lost 8 bases, and 6 bases stayed unmatched. Germline assignment: CDR1 SGHAT and CDR2 FQNNGV. This CDR3 has 14 residues. CDR3 region: CASSTGQGGKPQHF. The CDR3 coding sequence is TGTGCCAGCAGCACCGGACAGGGGGGTAAGCCCCAGCATTTT.